These T cell receptor beta chains were read from a single sample in a study of cytotoxic CD8 clonotypes in ibrutinib-treated CLL. Assay used: immunoSEQ multiplex PCR; TCRdb lists only in-frame clones, some missing. The sample has just over 200,000 clones, roughly three quarters seen once. Sequencing was performed on PBMCs, taken after 12 months of ibrutinib treatment. Receptors originate from a human donor with chronic lymphocytic leukemia. CDR3s include the opening cysteine and the closing phenylalanine or tryptophan. The order of the fields is D gene, J gene, clone size, V gene, CDR3 protein, CDR3 DNA. A D gene is named only where the DNA matches it firmly. Clone size, where shown, is once, few, many, or a class for clones that have expanded.

d_gene: TRBD1
j_gene: TRBJ1-2
abundance: NA
v_gene: TRBV5-1
CDR3aa: CASSFPQGGRYTF
CDR3nt: TGCGCCAGCAGCTTCCCACAGGGGGGTCGCTACACCTTC

d_gene: NA
j_gene: TRBJ2-1
abundance: few
v_gene: TRBV7-3
CDR3aa: CASSSQSNEQFF
CDR3nt: TGTGCCAGCAGCTCGCAGAGTAATGAGCAGTTCTTC

d_gene: NA
j_gene: TRBJ2-3
abundance: NA
v_gene: TRBV7-2
CDR3aa: CASSPQTSRSTDTQYF
CDR3nt: TGTGCCAGCAGCCCTCAGACTAGTCGCAGCACAGATACGCAGTATTTT

d_gene: NA
j_gene: TRBJ2-6
abundance: NA
v_gene: TRBV19
CDR3aa: CASSIGGGTSGANVLTF
CDR3nt: TGTGCCAGTAGTATAGGGGGCGGGACTTCTGGGGCCAACGTCCTGACTTTC

d_gene: NA
j_gene: TRBJ1-6
abundance: NA
v_gene: TRBV7-8
CDR3aa: CAGAPGPFGSPLHF
CDR3nt: TGTGCCGGTGCCCCGGGACCTTTTGGTTCACCCCTCCACTTT

d_gene: TRBD1
j_gene: TRBJ1-2
abundance: NA
v_gene: TRBV5-1
CDR3aa: CASTRAGGSYGYTF
CDR3nt: TGCGCCAGCACCCGGGCAGGGGGCAGCTATGGCTACACCTTC

d_gene: NA
j_gene: TRBJ1-4
abundance: NA
v_gene: TRBV9
CDR3aa: CASSVAPFEKLFF
CDR3nt: TGTGCCAGCAGCGTAGCCCCCTTTGAAAAACTGTTTTTT

d_gene: NA
j_gene: TRBJ1-5
abundance: NA
v_gene: TRBV19
CDR3aa: CASIPFVGAQPQHF
CDR3nt: TGTGCCAGTATCCCATTTGTCGGGGCTCAGCCCCAGCATTTT

d_gene: NA
j_gene: TRBJ2-3
abundance: NA
v_gene: TRBV15
CDR3aa: CATSRASGRDRSTDTQYF
CDR3nt: TGTGCCACCAGCAGAGCCTCCGGTCGGGACCGCAGCACAGATACGCAGTATTTT

d_gene: NA
j_gene: TRBJ2-5
abundance: NA
v_gene: TRBV7-2
CDR3aa: CASSSMLQETQYF
CDR3nt: TGTGCCAGCAGCTCGATGCTTCAAGAGACCCAGTACTTC

d_gene: NA
j_gene: TRBJ2-7
abundance: NA
v_gene: TRBV5-6
CDR3aa: CASSFKSPANYEQYF
CDR3nt: TGTGCCAGCAGCTTTAAATCCCCAGCGAACTACGAGCAGTACTTC

d_gene: TRBD2
j_gene: TRBJ2-1
abundance: NA
v_gene: TRBV19
CDR3aa: CASSKVLASSYNEQFF
CDR3nt: TGTGCCAGTAGTAAGGTACTAGCGAGCTCCTACAATGAGCAGTTCTTC

d_gene: NA
j_gene: TRBJ2-2
abundance: NA
v_gene: TRBV6-5
CDR3aa: CASTRQATNTGELFF
CDR3nt: TGTGCCAGCACTAGGCAGGCAACGAACACCGGGGAGCTGTTTTTT

d_gene: NA
j_gene: TRBJ2-5
abundance: once
v_gene: TRBV6-6
CDR3aa: CASSSPDSPPETQYF
CDR3nt: TGTGCCAGCAGTTCCCCGGACAGCCCCCCAGAGACCCAGTACTTC

d_gene: TRBD1
j_gene: TRBJ2-7
abundance: NA
v_gene: TRBV5-4
CDR3aa: CASSTLGDRVFRYEQYF
CDR3nt: TGTGCCAGCAGCACCCTAGGGGACAGGGTATTTCGGTACGAGCAGTACTTC

d_gene: TRBD1
j_gene: TRBJ1-1
abundance: NA
v_gene: TRBV23-1
CDR3aa: CASRQRDRVGTEAFF
CDR3nt: TGCGCCAGCAGGCAACGGGACAGGGTGGGCACTGAAGCTTTCTTT

d_gene: TRBD2
j_gene: TRBJ2-3
abundance: few
v_gene: TRBV6-4
CDR3aa: CASSEREGPDTQYF
CDR3nt: TGTGCCAGCAGTGAGCGGGAGGGCCCAGATACGCAGTATTTT

d_gene: TRBD2
j_gene: TRBJ2-2
abundance: NA
v_gene: TRBV7-6
CDR3aa: CASSPPHSPSGRTGELFF
CDR3nt: TGTGCCAGCAGCCCGCCCCATAGCCCTAGCGGGCGGACCGGGGAGCTGTTTTTT

d_gene: NA
j_gene: TRBJ1-1
abundance: NA
v_gene: TRBV7-9
CDR3aa: CASSWGGTEAFF
CDR3nt: TGTGCCAGCAGCTGGGGGGGCACTGAAGCTTTCTTT

d_gene: TRBD2
j_gene: TRBJ2-5
abundance: NA
v_gene: TRBV5-4
CDR3aa: CASSLAGGEQETQYF
CDR3nt: TGTGCCAGCAGCTTGGCTGGGGGGGAGCAAGAGACCCAGTACTTC

d_gene: TRBD2
j_gene: TRBJ2-3
abundance: NA
v_gene: TRBV10-3
CDR3aa: CAISDVAGADTQYF
CDR3nt: TGTGCCATCAGTGATGTAGCGGGAGCAGATACGCAGTATTTT

d_gene: NA
j_gene: TRBJ2-2
abundance: NA
v_gene: TRBV6-6
CDR3aa: CASGGARGTGELFF
CDR3nt: TGTGCCAGCGGGGGGGCTAGAGGCACCGGGGAGCTGTTTTTT

d_gene: TRBD1
j_gene: TRBJ2-1
abundance: once
v_gene: TRBV6-5
CDR3aa: CASSSGTGFDEQFF
CDR3nt: TGTGCCAGCAGTTCCGGGACAGGGTTCGATGAGCAGTTCTTC

d_gene: NA
j_gene: TRBJ1-1
abundance: NA
v_gene: TRBV4-1
CDR3aa: CASSQVETEAFF
CDR3nt: TGCGCCAGCAGCCAAGTGGAAACTGAAGCTTTCTTT

d_gene: TRBD2
j_gene: TRBJ2-1
abundance: NA
v_gene: TRBV7-8
CDR3aa: CASSRWEGFQNEQFF
CDR3nt: TGTGCCAGCAGCCGGTGGGAGGGTTTCCAAAATGAGCAGTTCTTC